This T cell receptor beta chain is drawn from a study of CD8 T cell repertoires and HIV-1 epitope variants. Study overall: Autologous T cell-negative cells served as antigen-presenting cells in equal numbers.

Here immunoSEQ multiplex PCR was the method, and the copy in TCRdb shows in-frame clones only, minus some. The sample has thousands of clones, approximately 70% seen once. Study-level findings and limits: The TAALDMSHF plasma variant had no responses, unlike KF9 (about five clonotypes) and HW9 (one). Eight or nine antigen-specific TCR beta clonotypes were found; roughly 6 seemed cross-reactive to variants. Only beta chains were identified, marking proliferation to antigen, not function.

Comments on this clone: What it binds is unknown.

Trimming took 3 bases from V and 4 from J, leaving 6 bases between them. Germline CDR1 SGHTA, CDR2 FQGNSA. The CDR3 sequence is 12 residues long. The sequencing sample was made of cultured CD8+ T cells derived from PBMCs. This chain uses TRBV7-2 with TRBJ1-1; D not resolved. This sequence was found in a male donor with HIV. CDR3 loop: CASSFTSTEAFF. CDR3 DNA sequence: TGTGCCAGCAGCTTCACAAGCACTGAAGCTTTCTTT. The full variable domain, with the rest looked up from reference TRBV7-2 and TRBJ1-1, is GAGVSQSPSNKVTEKGKDVELRCDPISGHTALYWYRQSLGQGLEFLIYFQGNSAPDKSGLPSDRFSAERTGGSVSTLTIQRTQQEDSAVYLCASSFTSTEAFFGQGTRLTVV.